This TCR beta chain was profiled in a study of T cells in Graves' hyperthyroidism and ophthalmopathy. Overall study context: Peripheral blood samples were taken at initial diagnosis, prior to any treatment.

Germline V gene lookup returns CDR1 SEHNR and CDR2 FQNEAQ (reference sequence). The germline V and J ends were trimmed by 5 bases and 7 bases, with 12 bases remaining between them. This CDR3 is built from 13 residues. This clonotype was found many times. Its antigen is currently unknown. The investigators amplified TCR beta CDR3 regions from RNA transcripts. RT-PCR in the first round (using the HTBI primer set) targeted the TCR CDR3. TCRdb itself ran the multiplex PCR reads through MiXCR, one entry per CDR3 protein. The sample contains more than 300,000 distinct CDR3 sequences, approximately 18% of which appear only once. The PBMCs were sourced from fresh peripheral blood (more than 9 ml). Notes on the study in general: Ophthalmopathy and stable hyperthyroidism were separated by a 13 V-J model.

The sample comprised blood. The chain joins TRBV7-9 to TRBJ2-1; D possibly corresponds to TRBD1 (6 bases). The sequence derives from a woman in her thirties with Graves' hyperthyroidism that later progressed to Graves' ophthalmopathy. The CDR3 sequence: CASSGDIWNEQFF. In nucleotides, the CDR3 is TGTGCCAGCAGCGGGGACATTTGGAATGAGCAGTTCTTC.